Each of the 28 T cell receptor beta chains below was sequenced from the same sample in a study of T-cell memory formation after mild COVID-19. TCRdb reprocessed the 5' RACE reads with MiXCR, giving one entry per CDR3 protein. The sample carries 190,000 or so distinct CDR3 sequences, about 10% recorded once. Material: PBMCs or a T cell subset sorted from them (not recorded which). The origin of the receptors is a man between 18 and 29 years old who had mild COVID-19 (a few samples of this study predate the infection). Cell type and time point are not known.

This clonotype was seen only a few times. The junction differs from germline at one of its ends, possibly a read error. The chain combines TRBV2 with TRBJ1-1, with D tentatively TRBD1 (5 bases). CDR1 and CDR2 (germline): SNHLY, FYNNEI. This CDR3 is 14 amino acids long. The CDR3 coding sequence is TGTGCCAGCCGTGAGGACGGACACAGCACTGAAGCTTTCTTT. It codes for CASREDGHSTEAFF.

This clonotype was detected many times. The genes are TRBV6-6 and TRBJ2-2; no reliable D call. This CDR3 spans 16 amino acids. Germline CDR1 MNHNY, CDR2 SVGAGI (reference sequence). V gave up 0 bases and J gave up 4 bases, with 12 bases separating them. The CDR3 DNA is TGTGCCAGCAGTTACTCGGGTCCCCTTCCCACCGGGGAGCTGTTTTTT. It encodes CASSYSGPLPTGELFF.

This clonotype was seen only a few times. V gene TRBV7-9 combines with J gene TRBJ1-5; D is ambiguous. Germline lookup yields CDR1 SEHNR and CDR2 FQNEAQ (reference sequence). The CDR3 is made up of 16 amino acids. Trimming left V 1 base short and J 0 bases short, with 10 bases between. In nucleotides, the CDR3 is TGTGCCAGCAGCTTAGGGGGTTGGATTAGCAATCAGCCCCAGCATTTT. It yields the protein CASSLGGWISNQPQHF.

This clonotype was counted ten times or more. The rearrangement links TRBV20-1 to TRBJ2-3; D perhaps matches TRBD1 (5 bases). Germline CDR1 is DFQATT and CDR2 is SNEGSKA (reference sequence). Trimming removed 3 bases from V and 0 bases from J, with 19 bases in between. This CDR3 is built from 17 residues. CDR3 protein: CSARFQGKEGSTDTQYF. The DNA for the CDR3 is TGCAGTGCTAGGTTCCAGGGAAAGGAAGGCAGCACAGATACGCAGTATTTT.

The rearrangement uses TRBV10-3 and TRBJ2-1; D is undetermined. There are 11 residues in the CDR3. Trimming took 6 bases from V and 8 from J, leaving 8 bases between them. The germline CDR1 and CDR2 sequences are ENHRY and SYGVKD. The CDR3 region has the DNA TGTGCCATCAGGAAGGGCGATGAGCAGTTCTTC. Amino acids: CAIRKGDEQFF.

This clonotype occurred many times. V and J are TRBV20-1 and TRBJ2-7, with no clear D. Trimming removed 0 bases at V and 5 bases at J, with 8 bases between. This CDR3 contains 12 residues. CDR1 is DFQATT, CDR2 SNEGSKA, per germline (reference sequence). The CDR3 sequence is CSARDLTHEQYF. CDR3 DNA sequence: TGCAGTGCTAGAGATCTGACCCACGAGCAGTACTTC.

This clonotype appeared many times. The J gene is TRBJ2-2, the V gene TRBV12-3 or TRBV12-4; 9 bases are shared with TRBD1. This CDR3 region has 19 residues. The V segment lost 6 bases and the J segment 5 bases; nucleotides outside the gene matches: 19. This CDR3 reads CASSLGPGTGHHWTGELFF. In nucleotides, the CDR3 is TGTGCCAGCAGCCTGGGCCCCGGGACAGGGCACCATTGGACCGGGGAGCTGTTTTTT.

The V and J genes are TRBV2 and TRBJ1-6, with D possibly TRBD1 on 5 matching bases. The CDR3 totals 14 residues. Germline V CDR1 and CDR2: SNHLY, FYNNEI. Trimming left V 6 bases short and J 5 bases short, with 11 bases between. CDR3 in DNA: TGTGCCAGCAGGGGGGGACGGAATAATTCACCCCTCCACTTT. Translating gives CASRGGRNNSPLHF.

Only a few counts were recorded for this clonotype. This chain uses TRBV6-5 with TRBJ2-3; D is unresolved. In germline, CDR1 is MNHEY, CDR2 SVGAGI. The V and J ends lost 8 bases and 0 bases respectively, with 9 bases between them. This CDR3 has 13 residues. The CDR3 spells CASGDFSTDTQYF. The CDR3 nucleotides read TGTGCCAGCGGGGATTTTAGCACAGATACGCAGTATTTT.

This clonotype was recorded a few times. The chain uses TRBV4-3 and TRBJ1-6; D perhaps matches TRBD1 (6 bases). In germline, CDR1 is LGHNA, CDR2 YSLEER. V shed 3 bases and J shed 4 bases, with 19 bases lying between them. The CDR3 covers 18 residues. The CDR3 nucleotides are TGCGCCAGCAGCCAGCACCGAGTCGACAGGTCATATAATTCACCCCTCCACTTT. This sequence encodes CASSQHRVDRSYNSPLHF.

This clonotype was counted at least ten times. The chain couples TRBV23-1 to TRBJ2-7, with a possible D match to TRBD2 (6 bases). TRBV23-1 is an ORF; its function is uncertain. Trimming left V 0 bases short and J 5 bases short, with 26 bases between. CDR3 length: 19 residues. CDR3 sequence reads: CASSQSRESLRWEVNEQYV. CDR3 nucleotide sequence: TGCGCCAGCAGTCAATCACGGGAGTCCCTCCGTTGGGAGGTGAACGAGCAGTACGTC.

The genes are TRBV12-3 or TRBV12-4 and TRBJ2-5; D perhaps matches TRBD1 (6 bases). The CDR3 length is 15 residues. Trimming cost V 5 bases and J 5 bases, with 18 bases left between them. This CDR3 is CASSDTGHGMETQYF. The CDR3, as DNA: TGTGCCAGCAGTGATACGGGACACGGGATGGAGACCCAGTACTTC.

This clonotype was detected a few times. The chain's CDR3 is CASSLGYFGEQFF. For the CDR3, the DNA is TGTGCCAGCAGCTTGGGCTATTTTGGTGAGCAGTTCTTC. This sequence joins TRBV11-1 and TRBJ2-1; no definite D call. This CDR3 spans 13 amino acids. V gave up 3 bases and J gave up 9 bases, with 12 bases separating them. Germline CDR1 SGHAT, CDR2 FQDESV (reference sequence).

The rearrangement uses TRBV20-1 and TRBJ1-6, with D perhaps matching TRBD1 (6 bases). This CDR3 spans 14 amino acids. Germline assignment: CDR1 DFQATT and CDR2 SNEGSKA (reference sequence). Trimming stripped 4 bases from V and 10 bases from J, with 17 bases between. CDR3 in DNA: TGCAGTGCTACTAAATGGGGGCTAGGGTCACCCCTCCACTTT. Residues: CSATKWGLGSPLHF.

In this sample, this clonotype turned up a few times. This chain links TRBV20-1 with TRBJ1-2; 7 nucleotides align to TRBD1. The CDR3 loop spans 15 amino acids. Germline V gene lookup returns CDR1 DFQATT and CDR2 SNEGSKA (reference sequence). V lost 4 bases and J lost 8; bases outside the gene matches: 16. CDR3 region: CSATPGRGGVFGYTF. In nucleotides, the CDR3 is TGCAGTGCTACGCCCGGCAGAGGGGGCGTATTCGGCTACACCTTC.

The chain recombines TRBV7-9 with TRBJ2-3; 8 bases align to TRBD1. The CDR3 contains 14 residues. Germline loops: CDR1 SEHNR, CDR2 FQNEAQ (reference sequence). The V gene end was trimmed by 6 bases and the J gene end by 9 bases; junction bases not matched to a gene: 11. CDR3 in amino acids: CASSPHDRGPTQYF. DNA of the CDR3: TGTGCCAGCAGTCCTCACGACAGGGGACCCACGCAGTATTTT.

This sequence joins TRBV14 and TRBJ2-3, with a tentative D call TRBD2 (5 bases). This CDR3 is 13 amino acids long. Trimming stripped 6 bases from V and 1 base from J, with 8 bases between. Germline CDR1 SGHDN, CDR2 FVKESK. CDR3 DNA: TGTGCCAGCAGTATGAGGGGCACAGATACGCAGTATTTT. It specifies CASSMRGTDTQYF.

The chain combines TRBV7-2 with TRBJ1-4; D remains ambiguous. Trimming took 7 bases from V and 8 from J, leaving 20 bases between them. Germline values: CDR1 SGHTA, CDR2 FQGNSA. The CDR3 is made up of 15 amino acids. The CDR3 sequence: CASTLGGEFAEKLFF. The CDR3 DNA reads as TGTGCCAGCACCCTGGGCGGAGAGTTCGCGGAAAAACTGTTTTTT.

This clonotype came up a few times. V gene TRBV9 combines with J gene TRBJ1-1, with unresolved D. The CDR3 covers 15 residues. Germline CDR1 is SGDLS and CDR2 is YYNGEE. Trimming took off 4 bases at V and 3 bases at J, with 16 bases between the two ends. The CDR3 bases are TGTGCCAGCAGCCTCGACAATATGGATTACACTGAAGCTTTCTTT. Its translation is CASSLDNMDYTEAFF.

The gene calls are TRBV6-5 and TRBJ2-3; tentative D call: TRBD1 (5 bases). CDR3 length: 13 amino acids. V lost 10 bases and J 0 bases, leaving 11 bases between the germline ends. The germline CDR1 and CDR2 sequences are MNHEY and SVGAGI. DNA of the CDR3: TGTGCCATCCAGGGTTCTAGCACAGATACGCAGTATTTT. Translated: CAIQGSSTDTQYF.

The table lists this clonotype with many counts. The V and J genes are TRBV6-5 and TRBJ2-1, with D perhaps matching TRBD2 (6 bases). Germline values: CDR1 MNHEY, CDR2 SVGAGI. The CDR3 extends over 15 amino acids. The V end was cut by 2 bases, the J end by 4 bases, with 12 bases between. CDR3 nucleotide sequence: TGTGCCAGCAGTTACGAGTCTGGAGGGTACAATGAGCAGTTCTTC. Amino acid sequence: CASSYESGGYNEQFF.

The rearrangement links TRBV28 to TRBJ1-2; D is unclear. This CDR3 has 15 residues. Germline CDR1 MDHEN, CDR2 SYDVKM. Trimming stripped 6 bases from V and 2 bases from J, with 16 bases between. As DNA, the CDR3 is TGTGCCAGCAGACCCACCGGGGAAGGGAACTATGGCTACACCTTC. It codes for CASRPTGEGNYGYTF.

This clonotype was counted only a few times. V is TRBV7-8 and J is TRBJ2-6, with 7 bases fitting TRBD1. Germline loops: CDR1 SGHVS, CDR2 FQNEAQ. V lost 2 bases to trimming and J lost 1 base; unmatched junction nucleotides: 14. The CDR3 totals 20 residues. In nucleotides, the CDR3 is TGTGCCAGCAGCTTACACCCCCCGGGCAGGGGGAAGTCTGGGGCCAACGTCCTGACTTTC. It yields the protein CASSLHPPGRGKSGANVLTF.

In this sample, this clonotype turned up many times. The rearrangement links TRBV7-2 to TRBJ1-1; a weak D match, TRBD1 (5 bases). The CDR3 spans 13 residues. Trimming cost V 4 bases and J 8 bases, with 14 bases left between them. Germline V gene data show CDR1 as SGHTA and CDR2 as FQGNSA. CDR3 sequence: CASSYLLRGEAFF. CDR3 sequence (DNA): TGTGCCAGCAGCTACCTTCTTAGGGGCGAAGCTTTCTTT.

The chain combines TRBV21-1 with TRBJ2-3; TRBD1, the table's D call, lacks a check against the DNA. TRBV21-1 represents a pseudogene. The CDR3 loop spans 13 amino acids. CDR3 in DNA: TGTGCCAGCAGCAACCCCGGGGGAGATACGCAGTATTTT. The encoded protein is CASSNPGGDTQYF.

This chain links TRBV7-2 with TRBJ2-6; TRBD1 or TRBD2 may be the D gene (5 bases each). This CDR3 spans 18 amino acids. Deletions cut 1 base from V and 0 bases from J, with 13 bases between. Germline V lookup: CDR1 SGHTA, CDR2 FQGNSA. The CDR3 DNA is TGTGCCAGCAGCTTAGTGGCAGGGAGCTACTCTGGGGCCAACGTCCTGACTTTC. It translates to CASSLVAGSYSGANVLTF.

The chain links TRBV15 to TRBJ2-7; D gene ambiguous. Germline V lookup: CDR1 LNHNV, CDR2 YYDKDF (reference sequence). The CDR3 loop spans 14 amino acids. V gave up 0 bases and J gave up 0 bases, with 6 bases separating them. The chain's CDR3 is CATSRDTGSYEQYF. The CDR3 coding sequence is TGTGCCACCAGCAGAGACACCGGCTCCTACGAGCAGTACTTC.

The chain employs TRBV25-1 and TRBJ2-7, with D uncertain. The CDR3 consists of 16 residues. In germline, CDR1 is MGHDK, CDR2 SYGVNS. Deletions cut 1 base from V and 1 base from J, with 14 bases between. As DNA, the CDR3 is TGTGCCAGCAGTGAATCCCCGGGTCGAACTTCCTACGAGCAGTACTTC. Translating gives CASSESPGRTSYEQYF.